The 20 T cell receptor beta chains below all came from one sample that was sequenced in a study of monozygotic twins with inflammatory bowel disease. From the 5' RACE reads, TCRdb lists one entry per CDR3 protein and no DNA. Recorded for this sample: approximately 390,000 distinct CDR3 sequences. What was sequenced was blood. These receptors were collected from a human donor with ulcerative colitis or Crohn's disease, or a healthy co-twin of an affected twin (not recorded which).

The chain recombines TRBV4-3 with TRBJ2-5; TCRdb names TRBD2, which stays unverified in the absence of DNA. From germline, CDR1 is LGHNA and CDR2 YSLEER. The CDR3 is 14 amino acids. The CDR3 protein is CASSQGTSGGTQYF.

The chain links TRBV20-1 to TRBJ2-6; TCRdb names TRBD2, which stays unverified in the absence of DNA. This CDR3 has 14 residues. Germline CDR1 is DFQATT and CDR2 is SNEGSKA (reference sequence). CDR3 loop: CSASGSDGANILTF.

The V call is TRBV5-4, the J call TRBJ2-1. Germline CDR1 and CDR2: SGHNT and YYREEE (reference sequence). The CDR3 covers 16 residues. CDR3 amino acids: CASSLDLAGYKDEQFF.

The chain employs TRBV7-2 and TRBJ2-7. This CDR3 is 11 amino acids long. From germline, CDR1 is SGHTA and CDR2 FQGNSA. The CDR3: CASSQQTLLNF.

The chain carries TRBV5-5 and TRBJ2-1; the TRBD2 assignment by TCRdb is unverifiable without DNA. The germline V gene encodes CDR1 SGHKS and CDR2 YYEKEE (reference sequence). There are 16 residues in the CDR3. The CDR3 sequence: CASSLALRPERYEQFF.

The chain joins TRBV7-9 to TRBJ2-2; checking the TCRdb D call of TRBD2 is not possible without DNA. From germline, CDR1 is SEHNR and CDR2 FQNEAQ (reference sequence). This CDR3 is built from 17 residues. CDR3 loop: CASSLGTEGIRTGELFF.

V is TRBV3-1 and J is TRBJ1-2; the D call of TRBD1 rests on TCRdb alone, since no DNA is present to check it. Germline CDR1 and CDR2: LGHDT and YNNKEL (reference sequence). The CDR3 loop spans 13 amino acids. CDR3 loop: CARNGQGLEGYTF.

This sequence joins TRBV6-6 and TRBJ1-5; TCRdb picks TRBD1, but there is no DNA to check that call. This CDR3 region has 13 residues. The germline V gene encodes CDR1 MNHNY and CDR2 SVGAGI (reference sequence). The CDR3 here is CASRDRANQPQHF.

The CDR3 protein is CASRSQGARSRYTF. The rearrangement joins TRBV5-4 to TRBJ1-2; with no DNA, the TCRdb D assignment of TRBD1 cannot be verified. This CDR3 region has 14 residues. CDR1 is SGHNT, CDR2 YYREEE, per germline (reference sequence).

This chain links TRBV2 with TRBJ2-3. The germline CDR1 and CDR2 sequences are SNHLY and FYNNEI. This CDR3 comprises 13 residues. The CDR3 spells CASSVAGTDTQYF.

J is TRBJ1-1 and V is TRBV28; TCRdb outputs TRBD1, but without DNA this stays unchecked. Germline V gene lookup returns CDR1 MDHEN and CDR2 SYDVKM. The CDR3 is made up of 17 amino acids. CDR3 sequence: CASSLLALGGVDTEAFF. Combining the CDR3 with reference TRBV28 and TRBJ1-1 gives the whole variable domain DVKVTQSSRYLVKRTGEKVFLECVQDMDHENMFWYRQDPGLGLRLIYFSYDVKMKEKGDIPEGYSVSREKKERFSLILESASTNQTSMYLCASSLLALGGVDTEAFFGQGTRLTVV.

The V call is TRBV7-2, the J call TRBJ2-2. Germline-derived CDR1 and CDR2 are SGHTA and FQGNSA. The CDR3 contains 14 residues. CDR3: CASSFPRNTGELFF.

V gene TRBV7-3 combines with J gene TRBJ2-1; the TCRdb D gene call, TRBD2, has no DNA to confirm it. Germline V lookup: CDR1 SGHTA, CDR2 FQGTGA. The CDR3 is made up of 16 amino acids. CDR3 sequence reads: CASSSVGSGSYNEQFF.

The V gene is TRBV5-1, the J gene TRBJ2-2; TCRdb's D gene call, TRBD2, goes unchecked for lack of DNA. Looked up from germline, CDR1 is SGHRS and CDR2 is YFSETQ. The CDR3 has 16 residues. This chain's CDR3 is CASSLTSGSNPGELFF. Together with reference TRBV5-1 and TRBJ2-2, the CDR3 gives the full variable domain: KAGVTQTPRYLIKTRGQQVTLSCSPISGHRSVSWYQQTPGQGLQFLFEYFSETQRNKGNFPGRFSGRQFSNSRSEMNVSTLELGDSALYLCASSLTSGSNPGELFFGEGSRLTVL.

The V call is TRBV10-3, the J call TRBJ2-5. Per the germline V gene, CDR1 is ENHRY and CDR2 is SYGVKD. The CDR3 covers 11 residues. CDR3 sequence: CAIRAQETQYF.

The chain links TRBV4-2 to TRBJ2-6; without DNA, the TCRdb call of TRBD1 cannot be checked. Germline V gene data show CDR1 as LGHNA and CDR2 as YNFKEQ. The CDR3 length is 17 residues. The CDR3 loop reads CASGQTDRFSGANVLTF.

V and J are TRBV6-2 or TRBV6-3 and TRBJ2-3; TCRdb's D gene call, TRBD2, goes unchecked for lack of DNA. CDR3 length: 16 amino acids. The germline gives CDR1 MNHEY, CDR2 SVGEGT. The CDR3 is CASSDTVAGHTDTQYF.

The chain uses TRBV5-6 and TRBJ2-2; absent DNA, TCRdb's TRBD2 call cannot be checked. The CDR3 consists of 17 residues. Germline-derived CDR1 and CDR2 are SGHDT and YYEEEE. The CDR3 loop reads CASSLARGRANTGELFF.

CDR3 sequence reads: CASSPPVGGAFEQFF. V and J are TRBV18 and TRBJ2-1; TCRdb designates TRBD2, a call that cannot be tested without DNA. This CDR3 has 15 amino acids. Germline loops: CDR1 KGHSH, CDR2 LQKENI. Full variable domain (outside the CDR3, taken from reference TRBV18 and TRBJ2-1): NAGVMQNPRHLVRRRGQEARLRCSPMKGHSHVYWYRQLPEEGLKFMVYLQKENIIDESGMPKERFSAEFPKEGPSILRIQQVVRGDSAAYFCASSPPVGGAFEQFFGPGTRLTVL.

The chain couples TRBV7-9 to TRBJ1-6. The CDR3 totals 11 residues. Germline CDR1 is SEHNR and CDR2 is FQNEAQ (reference sequence). CDR3 loop: CASGRDSPLHF.